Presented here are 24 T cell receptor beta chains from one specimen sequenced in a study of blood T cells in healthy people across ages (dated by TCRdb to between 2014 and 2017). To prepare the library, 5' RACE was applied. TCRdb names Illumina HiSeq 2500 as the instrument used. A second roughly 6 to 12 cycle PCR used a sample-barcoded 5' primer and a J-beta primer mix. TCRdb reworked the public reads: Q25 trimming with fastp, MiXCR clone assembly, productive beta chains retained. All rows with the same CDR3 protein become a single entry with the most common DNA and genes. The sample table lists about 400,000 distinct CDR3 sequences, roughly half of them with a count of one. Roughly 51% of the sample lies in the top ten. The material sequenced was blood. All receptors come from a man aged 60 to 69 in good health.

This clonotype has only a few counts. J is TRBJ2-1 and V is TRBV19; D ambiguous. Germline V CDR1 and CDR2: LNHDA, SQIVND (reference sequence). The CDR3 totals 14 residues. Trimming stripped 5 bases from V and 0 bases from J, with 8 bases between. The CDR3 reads CASSPILSYNEQFF. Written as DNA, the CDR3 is TGTGCCAGTAGTCCCATTCTCTCCTACAATGAGCAGTTCTTC.

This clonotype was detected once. The CDR3 loop reads CASSPDRFSYEQYF. The DNA of the CDR3 is TGTGCCAGCAGCCCGGACAGGTTCTCCTACGAGCAGTACTTC. This sequence joins TRBV3-1 and TRBJ2-7; 7 nucleotides line up with TRBD1. The CDR3 runs 14 residues. Germline V lookup: CDR1 LGHDT, CDR2 YNNKEL (reference sequence). V was pared by 4 bases and J by 0 bases, with 3 bases of the junction left unmatched.

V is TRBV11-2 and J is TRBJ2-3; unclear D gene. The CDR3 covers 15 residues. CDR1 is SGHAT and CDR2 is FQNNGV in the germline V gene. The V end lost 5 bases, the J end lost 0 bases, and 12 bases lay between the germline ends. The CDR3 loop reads CASSRVTLSTDTQYF. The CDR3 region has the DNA TGTGCCAGCAGCCGGGTAACGCTCAGCACAGATACGCAGTATTTT.

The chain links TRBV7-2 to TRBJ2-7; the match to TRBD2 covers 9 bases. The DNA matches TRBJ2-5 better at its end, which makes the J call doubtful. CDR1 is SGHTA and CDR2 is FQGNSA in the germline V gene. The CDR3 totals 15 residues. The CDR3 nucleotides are TGTGCCAGCAGCTTAACAGCGGGGGGTTTAAAGACCCAGTACTTC. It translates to CASSLTAGGLKTQYF.

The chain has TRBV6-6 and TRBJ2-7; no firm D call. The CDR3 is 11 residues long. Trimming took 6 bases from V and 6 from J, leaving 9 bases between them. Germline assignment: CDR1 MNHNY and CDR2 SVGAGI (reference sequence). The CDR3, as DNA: TGTGCCAGCAGAAAGGAGCGCGAGCAGTACTTC. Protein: CASRKEREQYF.

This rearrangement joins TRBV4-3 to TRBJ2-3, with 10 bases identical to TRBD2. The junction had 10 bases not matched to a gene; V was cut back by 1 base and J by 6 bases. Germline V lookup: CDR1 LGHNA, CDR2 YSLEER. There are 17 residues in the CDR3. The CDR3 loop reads CASSQAASGRVGDTQYF. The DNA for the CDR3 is TGCGCCAGCAGCCAAGCAGCTAGCGGGAGAGTTGGGGATACGCAGTATTTT.

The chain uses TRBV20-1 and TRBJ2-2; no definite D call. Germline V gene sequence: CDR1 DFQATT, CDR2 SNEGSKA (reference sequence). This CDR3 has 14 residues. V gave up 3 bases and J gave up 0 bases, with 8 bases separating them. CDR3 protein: CSARHDPNTGELFF. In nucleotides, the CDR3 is TGCAGTGCTAGGCATGATCCGAACACCGGGGAGCTGTTTTTT.

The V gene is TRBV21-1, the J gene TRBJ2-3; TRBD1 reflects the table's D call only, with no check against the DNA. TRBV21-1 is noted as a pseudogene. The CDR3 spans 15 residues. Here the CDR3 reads CASSNGGQVMDTQYF. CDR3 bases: TGTGCCAGCAGCAACGGGGGACAGGTTATGGATACGCAGTATTTT.

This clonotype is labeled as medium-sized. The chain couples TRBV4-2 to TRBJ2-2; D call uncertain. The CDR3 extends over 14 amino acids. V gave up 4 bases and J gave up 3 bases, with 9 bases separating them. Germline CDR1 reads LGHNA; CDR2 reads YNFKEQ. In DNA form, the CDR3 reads TGTGCCAGCAGCCCTCGCGAGGACACCGGGGAGCTGTTTTTT. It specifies CASSPREDTGELFF.

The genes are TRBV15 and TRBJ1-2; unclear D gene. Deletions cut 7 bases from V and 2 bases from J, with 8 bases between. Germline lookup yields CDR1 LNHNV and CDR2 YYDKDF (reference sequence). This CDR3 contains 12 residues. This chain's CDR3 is CATTALNYGYTF. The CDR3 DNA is TGTGCCACCACAGCGCTGAACTATGGCTACACCTTC. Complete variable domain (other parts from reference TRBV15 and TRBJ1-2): DAMVIQNPRYQVTQFGKPVTLSCSQTLNHNVMYWYQQKSSQAPKLLFHYYDKDFNNEADTPDNFQSRRPNTSFCFLDIRSPGLGDTAMYLCATTALNYGYTFGSGTRLTVV.

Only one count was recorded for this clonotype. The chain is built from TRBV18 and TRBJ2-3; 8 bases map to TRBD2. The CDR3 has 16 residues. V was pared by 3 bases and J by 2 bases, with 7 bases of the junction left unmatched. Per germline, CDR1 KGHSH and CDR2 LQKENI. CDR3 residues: CASSPQGLVDTDTQYF. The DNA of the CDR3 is TGTGCCAGCTCACCCCAGGGACTAGTGGACACAGATACGCAGTATTTT. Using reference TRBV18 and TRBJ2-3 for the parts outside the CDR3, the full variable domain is NAGVMQNPRHLVRRRGQEARLRCSPMKGHSHVYWYRQLPEEGLKFMVYLQKENIIDESGMPKERFSAEFPKEGPSILRIQQVVRGDSAAYFCASSPQGLVDTDTQYFGPGTRLTVL.

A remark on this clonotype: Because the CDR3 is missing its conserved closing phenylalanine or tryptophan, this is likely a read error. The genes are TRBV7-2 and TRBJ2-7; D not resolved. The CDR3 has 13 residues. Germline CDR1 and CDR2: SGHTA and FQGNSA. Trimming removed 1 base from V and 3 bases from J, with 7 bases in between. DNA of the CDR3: TGTGCCAGCAGCTTAGTGGTTGACTACGAGCAGTACCTC. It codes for CASSLVVDYEQYL.

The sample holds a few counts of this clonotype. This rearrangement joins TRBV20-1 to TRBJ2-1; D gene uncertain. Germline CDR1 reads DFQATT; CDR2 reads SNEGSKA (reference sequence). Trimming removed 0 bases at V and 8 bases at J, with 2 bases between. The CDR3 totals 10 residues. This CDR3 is CSAREYEQFF. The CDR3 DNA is TGCAGTGCTAGAGAATATGAGCAGTTCTTC.

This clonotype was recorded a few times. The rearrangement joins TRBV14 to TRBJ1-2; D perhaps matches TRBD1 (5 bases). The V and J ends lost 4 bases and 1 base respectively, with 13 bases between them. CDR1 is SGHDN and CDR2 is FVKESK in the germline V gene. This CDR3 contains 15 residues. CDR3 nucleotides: TGTGCCAGCAGCCGCAATCACAGGAGTAACTATGGCTACACCTTC. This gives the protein CASSRNHRSNYGYTF.

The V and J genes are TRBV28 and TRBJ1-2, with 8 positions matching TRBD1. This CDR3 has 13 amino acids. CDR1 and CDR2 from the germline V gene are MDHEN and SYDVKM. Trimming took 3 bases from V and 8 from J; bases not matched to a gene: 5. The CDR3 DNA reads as TGTGCCAGCAGTTTGGACAGGGTTGAGGGCTACACCTTC. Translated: CASSLDRVEGYTF.

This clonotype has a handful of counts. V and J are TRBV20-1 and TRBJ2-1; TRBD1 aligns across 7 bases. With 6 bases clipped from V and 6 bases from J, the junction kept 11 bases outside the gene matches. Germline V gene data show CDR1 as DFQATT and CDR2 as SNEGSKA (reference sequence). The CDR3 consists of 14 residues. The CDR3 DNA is TGCAGTGCAGGGGGCGAGCTCCCAGCCAATGAGCAGTTCTTC. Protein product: CSAGGELPANEQFF.

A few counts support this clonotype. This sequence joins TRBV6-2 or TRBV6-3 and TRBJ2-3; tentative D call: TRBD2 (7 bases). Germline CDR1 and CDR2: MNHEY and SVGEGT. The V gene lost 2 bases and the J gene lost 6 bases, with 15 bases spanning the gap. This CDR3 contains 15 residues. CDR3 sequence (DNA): TGTGCCAGCAGTTACCCCACAGGGACTAAGGATACGCAGTATTTT. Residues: CASSYPTGTKDTQYF.

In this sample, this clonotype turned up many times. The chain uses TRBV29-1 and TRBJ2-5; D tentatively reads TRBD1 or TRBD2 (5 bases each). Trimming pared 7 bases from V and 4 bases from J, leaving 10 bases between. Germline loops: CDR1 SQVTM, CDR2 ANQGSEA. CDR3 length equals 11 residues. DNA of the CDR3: TGCAGCGCCCGGGACGGAGAGACCCAGTACTTC. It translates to CSARDGETQYF.

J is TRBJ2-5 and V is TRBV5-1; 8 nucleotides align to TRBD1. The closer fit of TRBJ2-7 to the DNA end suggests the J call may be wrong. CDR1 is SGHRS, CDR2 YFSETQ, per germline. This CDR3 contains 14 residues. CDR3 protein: CASSPGQDNYEQYF. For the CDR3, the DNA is TGCGCCAGCAGCCCGGGACAGGACAACTACGAGCAGTACTTC.

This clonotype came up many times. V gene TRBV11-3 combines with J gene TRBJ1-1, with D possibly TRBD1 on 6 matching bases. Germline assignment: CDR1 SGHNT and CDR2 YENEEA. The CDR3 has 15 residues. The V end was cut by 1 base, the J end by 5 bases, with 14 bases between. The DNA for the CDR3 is TGTGCCAGCAGCTTAGGGGGCAGGGGCACGACTGAAGCTTTCTTT. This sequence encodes CASSLGGRGTTEAFF. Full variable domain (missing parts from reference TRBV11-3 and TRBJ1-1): EAGVVQSPRYKIIEKKQPVAFWCNPISGHNTLYWYLQNLGQGPELLIRYENEEAVDDSQLPKDRFSAERLKGVDSTLKIQPAELGDSAVYLCASSLGGRGTTEAFFGQGTRLTVV.

The CDR3 reads CSVGTVTNQPQHF. DNA for the CDR3: TGCAGCGTCGGGACAGTGACTAATCAGCCCCAGCATTTT. The V call is TRBV29-1, the J call TRBJ1-5, with 7 positions matching TRBD1. The length of the CDR3 is 13 residues. Germline V gene lookup returns CDR1 SQVTM and CDR2 ANQGSEA. The V and J ends lost 6 bases and 4 bases, in that order; junction bases with no gene match: 6.

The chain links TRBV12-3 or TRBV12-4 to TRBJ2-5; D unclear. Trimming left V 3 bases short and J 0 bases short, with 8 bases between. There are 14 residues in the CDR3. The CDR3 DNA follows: TGTGCCAGCAGTTTTAATACATACCAAGAGACCCAGTACTTC. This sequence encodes CASSFNTYQETQYF.

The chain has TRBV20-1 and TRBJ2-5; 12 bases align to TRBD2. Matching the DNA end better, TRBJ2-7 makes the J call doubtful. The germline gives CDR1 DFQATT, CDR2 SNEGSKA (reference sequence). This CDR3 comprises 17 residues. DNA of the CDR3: TGCAGTGCTAGAGCGAGCCCGACTAGCGGGAGTACATACGAGCAGTACTTC. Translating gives CSARASPTSGSTYEQYF.

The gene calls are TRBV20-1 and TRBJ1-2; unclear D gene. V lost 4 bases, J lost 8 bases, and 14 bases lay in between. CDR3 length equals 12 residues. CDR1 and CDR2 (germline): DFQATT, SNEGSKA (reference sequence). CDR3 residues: CSATRPTGGYTF. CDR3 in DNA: TGCAGTGCTACCAGACCCACTGGGGGCTACACCTTC.